Sequencing of this T cell receptor (beta chain) was carried out in a study of T cells in Graves' hyperthyroidism and ophthalmopathy. Newly diagnosed patients aged 18 to 65 had hyperthyroidism of under 2 months' duration. Each 10 ml fresh peripheral blood draw supplied the PBMCs. The CDR3 regions of TCR beta were amplified from RNA transcripts. HTBI primers were used for first-round RT-PCR of the TCR CDR3. TCRdb processed the multiplex PCR reads anew with MiXCR; each CDR3 protein has one entry. This sample has about 360,000 distinct CDR3 sequences, with around 13% found just once. This clonotype was detected ten times or more. Its antigen is still unknown. The ends were cut back, 5 bases at V and 5 bases at J, with 16 bases in the middle. The CDR3 length is 15 residues. Per germline, CDR1 SNHLY and CDR2 FYNNEI. Study-wide findings and caveats: Before onset, ophthalmopathy was predicted by the model a median around 6 months earlier.

The sample taken for sequencing was blood. V is TRBV2 and J is TRBJ1-5; D is unclear. The clonotype was recovered from a woman under 30 with Graves' hyperthyroidism. CDR3 amino acids: CASSRRGQPDQPQHF. The CDR3 DNA follows: TGTGCCAGCAGTCGTCGGGGTCAGCCTGATCAGCCCCAGCATTTT. Full variable domain (outside the CDR3, taken from reference TRBV2 and TRBJ1-5): EPEVTQTPSHQVTQMGQEVILRCVPISNHLYFYWYRQILGQKVEFLVSFYNNEISEKSEIFDDQFSVERPDGSNFTLKIRSTKLEDSAMYFCASSRRGQPDQPQHFGDGTRLSIL.